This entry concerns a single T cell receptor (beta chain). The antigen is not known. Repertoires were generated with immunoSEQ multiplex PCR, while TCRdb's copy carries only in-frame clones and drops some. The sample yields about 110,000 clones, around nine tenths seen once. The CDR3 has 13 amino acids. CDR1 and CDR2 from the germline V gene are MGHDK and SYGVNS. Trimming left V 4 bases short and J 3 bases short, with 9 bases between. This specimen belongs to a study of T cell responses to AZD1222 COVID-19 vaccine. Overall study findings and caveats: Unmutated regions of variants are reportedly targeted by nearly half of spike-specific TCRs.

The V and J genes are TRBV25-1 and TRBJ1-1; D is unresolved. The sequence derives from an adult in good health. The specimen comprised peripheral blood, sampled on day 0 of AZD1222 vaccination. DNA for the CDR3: TGTGCCAGCAGTGCCGGATCCCACACTGAAGCTTTCTTT. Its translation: CASSAGSHTEAFF.